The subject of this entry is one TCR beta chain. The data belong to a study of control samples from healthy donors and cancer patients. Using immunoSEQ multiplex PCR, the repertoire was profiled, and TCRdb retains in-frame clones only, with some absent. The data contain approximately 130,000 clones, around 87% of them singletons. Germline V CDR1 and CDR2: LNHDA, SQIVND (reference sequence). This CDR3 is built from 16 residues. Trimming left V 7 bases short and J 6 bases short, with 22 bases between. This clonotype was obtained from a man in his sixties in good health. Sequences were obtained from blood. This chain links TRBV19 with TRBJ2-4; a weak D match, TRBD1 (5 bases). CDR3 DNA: TGTGCCAGTACTTTGTCAGGGCCAGAGGTGGGAAACATTCAGTACTTC. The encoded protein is CASTLSGPEVGNIQYF.